What follows describes a single T cell receptor (beta chain). The data were taken from a study of CD8 T cells in Susac syndrome. This CDR3 has 15 residues. CDR1 and CDR2 from the germline V gene are SGHAT and FQNNGV. Trimming shortened V by 5 bases and J by 1 base, and 13 bases separated the two germline ends. Reverse transcription of about 0.5 to 1 ug RNA was carried out with random hexamers. TCRdb re-derived calls from the immunoSEQ multiplex PCR reads in MiXCR, one entry per CDR3 protein. This sample has some 150,000 distinct CDR3 sequences, with roughly 95% found just once. The chain carries TRBV11-2 and TRBJ2-3; weak D call: TRBD2 (5 bases). The receptor's source is a human donor with multiple sclerosis. What was sequenced was CD8+ T cells from PBMCs. The CDR3, as DNA: TGTGCCAGCAGCCCCCGGGGTAGGGGCACAGATACGCAGTATTTT. Its protein is CASSPRGRGTDTQYF.